Listed here are 26 T cell receptor beta chains from one sample, sequenced in a study of Graves' ophthalmopathy and Graves' hyperthyroidism. Amplifying from RNA transcripts, the study obtained TCR beta CDR3 regions. An opening RT-PCR round employed HTBI primers and preceded a second-round multiplex PCR. TCRdb recomputed calls from the multiplex PCR reads with MiXCR, one row per CDR3 protein. The repertoire holds over a million distinct CDR3 sequences, about 36% seen once, with over 8.5% in the top ten. Sequences were obtained from peripheral blood or thyroid tissue (not recorded which). These receptors were collected from an adult man with Graves' hyperthyroidism.

DNA for the CDR3: TGTGCCACCTCCCGGGACAGTTCTAACTATGGCTACACCTTC. Translating it yields CATSRDSSNYGYTF. The chain carries TRBV24-1 and TRBJ1-2, with 7 bases that match TRBD1. The CDR3 is 14 amino acids. CDR1 is KGHDR, CDR2 SFDVKD, per germline. Unmatched junction bases numbered 6, after V lost 9 bases and J lost 0 bases.

As to this clonotype: The CDR3 does not end in the conserved phenylalanine or tryptophan, so this is likely a read error. This chain links TRBV10-2 with TRBJ1-5, with 8 bases fitting TRBD1. V dropped 4 bases and J dropped 6; count of bases not matched to a gene: 8. The length of the CDR3 is 15 residues. Looked up from germline, CDR1 is WSHSY and CDR2 is SAAADI. CDR3 coding DNA: TGCGCCAGCAGTGCCACAGGGGGAATCGTTCAGCCCCAGCATCTT. As protein: CASSATGGIVQPQHL.

The chain joins TRBV15 to TRBJ2-2, with a weak D call TRBD1 (5 bases). Germline CDR1 is LNHNV and CDR2 is YYDKDF (reference sequence). This CDR3 comprises 15 residues. V lost 4 bases, J lost 3 bases, and 12 bases lay in between. Here the CDR3 DNA reads TGTGCCACCAGCACGGAACAGGAGTACACCGGGGAGCTGTTTTTT. Protein product: CATSTEQEYTGELFF.

This clonotype was picked up many times. This rearrangement joins TRBV7-9 to TRBJ2-7, with TRBD1 identical over 7 bases. With 6 bases clipped from V and 6 bases from J, the junction kept 11 bases outside the gene matches. In germline, CDR1 is SEHNR, CDR2 FQNEAQ (reference sequence). The CDR3 spans 14 residues. The DNA for the CDR3 is TGTGCCAGCAGTCACACGACAGGGTGGGGCGAGCAGTACTTC. This sequence encodes CASSHTTGWGEQYF.

This clonotype was counted ten times or more. V is TRBV20-1 and J is TRBJ2-7; D assignment may be TRBD1 or TRBD2 (5 bases each). Trimming removed 8 bases at V and 1 base at J, with 15 bases between. The CDR3 is 13 residues long. Per the germline V gene, CDR1 is DFQATT and CDR2 is SNEGSKA (reference sequence). The CDR3 region has the DNA TGCAGTTTCCCGGGGCCGCTTTCCTACGAGCAGTACTTC. Residues: CSFPGPLSYEQYF.

This clonotype was recorded a few times. The chain couples TRBV6-2 or TRBV6-3 to TRBJ2-7, with TRBD2 identical over 9 bases. This CDR3 is built from 18 residues. V lost 6 bases and J lost 0; bases outside the gene matches: 15. The germline V gene encodes CDR1 MNHEY and CDR2 SVGEGT. The CDR3 bases are TGTGCCAGCAGCAACCAAGGGACTAGCAGGACTTTCTCCTACGAGCAGTACTTC. Its protein product is CASSNQGTSRTFSYEQYF.

This clonotype has ten or more counts. This rearrangement joins TRBV4-2 to TRBJ1-4; no definite D call. Per germline, CDR1 LGHNA and CDR2 YNFKEQ. Trimming pared 2 bases from V and 8 bases from J, leaving 6 bases between. The CDR3 extends over 12 amino acids. The CDR3 spells CASSQLGEKLFF. The CDR3, as DNA: TGTGCCAGCAGCCAACTCGGAGAAAAACTGTTTTTT.

The V and J genes are TRBV15 and TRBJ2-7; TRBD1 aligns across 8 bases. Germline values: CDR1 LNHNV, CDR2 YYDKDF (reference sequence). The CDR3 sequence is 12 residues long. The junction had 5 bases not matched to a gene; V was cut back by 4 bases and J by 9 bases. CDR3 coding DNA: TGTGCCACCAGCAAGAGAGACAGGGGGCAGTACTTC. This codes for CATSKRDRGQYF.

Ten or more counts support this clonotype. CDR3 in amino acids: CASSVAYSPLHF. Written as DNA, the CDR3 is TGTGCCAGCAGCGTGGCTTATTCACCCCTCCACTTT. This chain connects TRBV2 to TRBJ1-6; D uncertain. Trimming removed 6 bases at V and 8 bases at J, with 8 bases between. Germline values: CDR1 SNHLY, CDR2 FYNNEI. This CDR3 comprises 12 residues.

This clonotype was observed at least ten times. The chain carries TRBV13 and TRBJ1-4; 7 nucleotides align to TRBD1. The CDR3 is 13 amino acids. The germline V gene encodes CDR1 PRHDT and CDR2 FYEKMQ (reference sequence). V was pared by 5 bases and J by 9 bases, with 6 bases of the junction left unmatched. The CDR3 loop reads CASSTWTGKKLFF. The CDR3 DNA reads TGTGCCAGCAGCACTTGGACAGGAAAAAAACTGTTTTTT. Combining the CDR3 with reference TRBV13 and TRBJ1-4 gives the whole variable domain AAGVIQSPRHLIKEKRETATLKCYPIPRHDTVYWYQQGPGQDPQFLISFYEKMQSDKGSIPDRFSAQQFSDYHSELNMSSLELGDSALYFCASSTWTGKKLFFGSGTQLSVL.

The chain is built from TRBV5-1 and TRBJ2-7, with 11 bases fitting TRBD2. The J segment lost 9 bases and the V segment lost 0 bases, leaving 17 bases of the junction unmatched. The CDR3 has 18 residues. Per the germline V gene, CDR1 is SGHRS and CDR2 is YFSETQ. The DNA of the CDR3 is TGCGCCAGCAGCTTGGTTGGGCTAGCGGGAGGAAGACGGGACGCGCAGTACTTC. Amino acid sequence: CASSLVGLAGGRRDAQYF.

This clonotype was seen many times. This chain joins TRBV7-2 and TRBJ2-5; no definite D call. CDR3 length: 15 residues. Germline values: CDR1 SGHTA, CDR2 FQGNSA. Trimming left V 3 bases short and J 2 bases short, with 13 bases between. This CDR3 reads CASSLRSWRQETQYF. CDR3 coding DNA: TGTGCCAGCAGCTTGAGGTCTTGGCGGCAAGAGACCCAGTACTTC.

This clonotype showed up many times. The rearrangement uses TRBV5-1 and TRBJ2-5; D may correspond to TRBD1 or TRBD2 (5 bases each). This CDR3 has 15 residues. V gave up 0 bases and J gave up 2 bases, with 11 bases separating them. CDR1 is SGHRS and CDR2 is YFSETQ in the germline V gene. CDR3 DNA sequence: TGCGCCAGCAGCTTGGGTCCCGGGGCACAAGAGACCCAGTACTTC. The encoded protein is CASSLGPGAQETQYF.

This clonotype was seen more than once but under ten times. The V gene is TRBV12-3 or TRBV12-4, the J gene TRBJ2-7; possible D gene TRBD1, 6 bases. V lost 1 base and J 6 bases, leaving 16 bases between the germline ends. The CDR3 covers 15 residues. The CDR3 DNA sequence: TGTGCCAGCAGTTTAGGGGACAAGGTTCGGGGCGAGCAGTACTTC. Translation: CASSLGDKVRGEQYF.

The gene calls are TRBV29-1 and TRBJ2-5; possible D gene TRBD1, 6 bases. This CDR3 spans 17 amino acids. Germline values: CDR1 SQVTM, CDR2 ANQGSEA. V gave up 2 bases and J gave up 1 base, with 20 bases separating them. CDR3 region: CSVEPTSGRGVQETQYF. Written as DNA, the CDR3 is TGCAGCGTTGAACCCACCAGCGGCAGGGGAGTCCAAGAGACCCAGTACTTC. Using reference TRBV29-1 and TRBJ2-5 for the parts outside the CDR3, the full variable domain is SAVISQKPSRDICQRGTSLTIQCQVDSQVTMMFWYRQQPGQSLTLIATANQGSEATYESGFVIDKFPISRPNLTFSTLTVSNMSPEDSSIYLCSVEPTSGRGVQETQYFGPGTRLLVL.

This clonotype was seen a few times. Mismatch with germline at one junction end may stem from a read error. The chain couples TRBV10-3 to TRBJ2-7; 9 positions match TRBD2. CDR1 is ENHRY, CDR2 SYGVKD, per germline. The CDR3 runs 15 residues. The DNA for the CDR3 is TGTGCCAGCAGTATCGGCTCTAGCGGGAAATACGAGCAGTACTTC. This sequence encodes CASSIGSSGKYEQYF.

V gene TRBV10-3 combines with J gene TRBJ2-5; 8 bases are shared with TRBD1. The CDR3 consists of 16 residues. Per the germline V gene, CDR1 is ENHRY and CDR2 is SYGVKD. V dropped 2 bases and J dropped 5; count of bases not matched to a gene: 10. CDR3 sequence reads: CAISEPRGQGQETQYF. The CDR3, as DNA: TGTGCCATCAGTGAGCCACGAGGACAGGGACAGGAGACCCAGTACTTC.

Worth noting for this clonotype: Lacking the conserved final phenylalanine or tryptophan, this CDR3 likely reflects a read error. It is unclear where the CDR3 begins or ends on the DNA, so no DNA is shown, and the CDR3 is as TCRdb lists it. The chain links TRBV12-3 or TRBV12-4 to TRBJ1-4; TRBD1, the D gene given by the table, was not confirmed from the DNA. The CDR3 length is 9 residues, termini included. The CDR3 is CASSRQVDY.

This clonotype was observed at least ten times. The rearrangement joins TRBV10-3 to TRBJ1-2; D not resolved. This CDR3 contains 10 residues. The V and J ends lost 7 bases and 8 bases respectively, with 8 bases between them. Germline V CDR1 and CDR2: ENHRY, SYGVKD. CDR3 DNA sequence: TGTGCCATCAAGGCGGAAGGCTACACCTTC. As protein: CAIKAEGYTF.

This clonotype showed up just a few times. V is TRBV20-1 and J is TRBJ2-7, with unresolved D. The germline gives CDR1 DFQATT, CDR2 SNEGSKA (reference sequence). The CDR3 spans 13 residues. Trimming stripped 2 bases from V and 0 bases from J, with 8 bases between. CDR3 sequence (DNA): TGCAGTGCTAGAAGACTGAGCTCCTACGAGCAGTACTTC. As protein: CSARRLSSYEQYF.

This clonotype was seen many times. The V and J genes are TRBV5-1 and TRBJ2-2; a possible D gene is TRBD1 (6 bases). CDR1 is SGHRS and CDR2 is YFSETQ in the germline V gene. This CDR3 region has 15 residues. With 4 bases removed from V and 1 base from J, the gap between germline ends came to 11 bases. The CDR3 region is CASSLAQGNTGELFF. As DNA, the CDR3 is TGCGCCAGCAGCCTGGCACAGGGGAACACCGGGGAGCTGTTTTTT.

This clonotype was counted only a few times. The chain carries TRBV10-3 and TRBJ2-7; 14 bases are a match to TRBD2. The V gene end was trimmed by 7 bases and the J gene end by 5 bases; junction bases not matched to a gene: 4. The germline gives CDR1 ENHRY, CDR2 SYGVKD. The CDR3 runs to 14 residues. CDR3 sequence reads: CAITRTSGRNEQYF. CDR3 DNA sequence: TGTGCCATCACCCGGACTAGCGGGAGGAACGAGCAGTACTTC.

This clonotype has a handful of counts. The rearrangement uses TRBV6-5 and TRBJ1-4; 8 bases align to TRBD1. The CDR3 runs to 17 residues. The V and J ends lost 6 bases and 7 bases, in that order; junction bases with no gene match: 16. Germline V gives CDR1 MNHEY, CDR2 SVGAGI. As DNA, the CDR3 is TGTGCCAGCAGCCGCGGAACAGGGGGGTCCGCCCGTGAAAAACTGTTTTTT. It yields the protein CASSRGTGGSAREKLFF.

This clonotype was picked up many times. The V gene is TRBV14, the J gene TRBJ2-2; the D is unclear. V was clipped by 2 bases and J by 4 bases, with 11 bases between them. CDR3 length: 15 amino acids. CDR1 SGHDN and CDR2 FVKESK come from the germline V gene. DNA of the CDR3: TGTGCCAGCAGCCAAAAGCGTAGTGGCACCGGGGAGCTGTTTTTT. The encoded protein is CASSQKRSGTGELFF.

The chain is built from TRBV7-9 and TRBJ2-5, with D unclear. CDR1 is SEHNR and CDR2 is FQNEAQ in the germline V gene (reference sequence). CDR3 length: 12 amino acids. V dropped 5 bases and J dropped 2 bases, with 6 bases sitting between them. CDR3 loop: CASSHQQETQYF. For the CDR3, the DNA is TGTGCCAGCAGCCACCAACAAGAGACCCAGTACTTC.

This clonotype was detected ten times or more. V and J are TRBV29-1 and TRBJ1-2, with TRBD1 as a possible D gene (5 bases). Deletions cut 5 bases from V and 7 bases from J, with 20 bases between. CDR1 is SQVTM and CDR2 is ANQGSEA in the germline V gene. The CDR3 extends over 14 amino acids. CDR3 sequence (DNA): TGCAGCGTTTTGGGGCAGCTCCAAACGACTGGCTACACCTTC. Translating it yields CSVLGQLQTTGYTF.